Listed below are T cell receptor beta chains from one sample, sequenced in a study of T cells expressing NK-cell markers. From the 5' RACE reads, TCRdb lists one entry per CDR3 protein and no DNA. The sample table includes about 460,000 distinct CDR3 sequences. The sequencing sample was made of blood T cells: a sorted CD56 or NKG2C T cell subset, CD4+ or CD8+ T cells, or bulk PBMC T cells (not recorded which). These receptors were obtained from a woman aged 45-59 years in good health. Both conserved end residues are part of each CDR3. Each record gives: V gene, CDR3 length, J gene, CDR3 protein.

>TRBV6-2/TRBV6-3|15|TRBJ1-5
CASSSRGASNQPQHF
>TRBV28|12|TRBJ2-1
CASSSRLVRALF
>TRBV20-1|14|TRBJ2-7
CSAHSGRPPYEQYF
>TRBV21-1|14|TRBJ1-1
CASSSSRAGTEAFF
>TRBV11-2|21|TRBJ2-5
CASSPSSGTSGLGWRKETQYF
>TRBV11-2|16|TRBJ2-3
CASSLASGRSEYTQYF
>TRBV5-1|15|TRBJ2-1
CASSFFSKKDNEQFF
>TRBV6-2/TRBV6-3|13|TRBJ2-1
CASKRSSYNEQFF
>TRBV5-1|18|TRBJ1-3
CASSSGLSLTTSGNTIYF
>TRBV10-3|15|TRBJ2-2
CAIGDRGANTGELFF
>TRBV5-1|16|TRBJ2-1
CASSDEGRTGSYEQFF
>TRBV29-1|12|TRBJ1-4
CSVEGPRGKLFF
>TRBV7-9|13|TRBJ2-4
CASSLEGGGTSIF
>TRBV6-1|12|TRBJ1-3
CASKDSGNTIYF
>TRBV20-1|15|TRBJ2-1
CSARDFGRANNEQFF
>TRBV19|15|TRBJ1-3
CASSIETGSLNTIYF